This T cell receptor (beta chain) was captured by sequencing in a study of shared clonotypes between healthy human individuals. Study information: Each donor had three CD4 naive, three CD4 memory, two CD8 naive and one CD8 memory plate.

The CDR3 has 11 residues. V was pared by 1 base and J by 5 bases, with 3 bases between. The germline V gene encodes CDR1 GTSNPN and CDR2 SVGIG (reference sequence). Study-wide results and caveats: The low donor count limited represented genetic and exposure-history diversity.

As regards this clone: No antigen is known for it.

Assay: immunoSEQ multiplex PCR; the TCRdb copy retains only in-frame clones and omits some. The sample shows more than 1 million clones, 75% to 85% of them seen only once. The J gene is TRBJ2-1, the V gene TRBV30; D unclear. Sequencing was carried out using memory CD4+ T cells from PBMCs. As to subset: CD45RA-negative fraction. This clonotype originated in a man between 18 and 35 years old in good health. Some clones in this sample may be carry-over from other donors' samples. CDR3 DNA sequence: TGTGCCTGGAGTGATAACAATGAGCAGTTCTTC. Residues: CAWSDNNEQFF.